The 24 T cell receptor beta chains given below trace back to one sample, sequenced in a study of regulatory T cells in long-lasting Graves disease. iRepertoire HTBI primers and Arm-PCR of CDR3 regions built TCR beta libraries. One entry per CDR3 protein, called by TCRdb with MiXCR from the multiplex PCR reads. The sample records 300,000 to 450,000 distinct CDR3 sequences, around 15% being singletons. Regarding time point: newly diagnosed GD, antithyroid drugs for less than 3 months. PBMC-extracted RNA yielded the TCR library. Material: peripheral blood mononuclear cells (PBMCs), obtained at new diagnosis, from a patient treated with antithyroid drugs. All receptors come from a female donor with Graves disease.

This clonotype was detected ten times or more. The V gene is TRBV4-2, the J gene TRBJ2-3, with 7 bases lining up with TRBD1. The CDR3 length is 17 residues. Germline V lookup: CDR1 LGHNA, CDR2 YNFKEQ. Trimming at V came to 1 base and at J to 4 bases, leaving 11 bases not matched to a gene. CDR3 sequence: CASSQGWDRTIPDTQYF. The CDR3, as DNA: TGTGCCAGCAGCCAAGGATGGGACAGAACGATTCCAGATACGCAGTATTTT.

A note on this clonotype: It is likely a read error: a sequence one base away is far more abundant. DNA of the CDR3: TGTGCCAGCAGCTTAGGACTAGCGGGAAGCGATGAGCAGTTCTTC. Amino acids: CASSLGLAGSDEQFF. This chain joins TRBV28 and TRBJ2-1; 12 bases map to TRBD2. The germline V gene has CDR1 MDHEN and CDR2 SYDVKM. CDR3 length equals 15 residues. The V gene end was trimmed by 6 bases and the J gene end by 8 bases; junction bases not matched to a gene: 8.

The chain has TRBV7-2 and TRBJ2-5; 9 bases align to TRBD2. CDR1 and CDR2 (germline): SGHTA, FQGNSA. J gave up 10 bases and V 0 bases, and 6 bases lay outside the gene matches. The CDR3 runs to 14 residues. CDR3 nucleotide sequence: TGTGCCAGCAGCTTAGCCGGCGGGAGGGCTAACCAGTACTTC. Amino acids: CASSLAGGRANQYF.

This clonotype was recorded at least ten times. V is TRBV27 and J is TRBJ1-1; tentatively, D is TRBD1 (6 bases). The germline V gene encodes CDR1 MNHEY and CDR2 SMNVEV (reference sequence). The CDR3 has 11 residues. V lost 3 bases and J lost 14, with 13 bases in between. In nucleotides, the CDR3 is TGTGCCAGCAGTTTTTCGGGGGCGCGGTTCTTT. Its translation: CASSFSGARFF.

At least ten counts were recorded for this clonotype. CDR3 in DNA: TGTGCCAGCAGTTTAAGGTCCCCGGACTATGGCTACACCTTC. Translating gives CASSLRSPDYGYTF. V is TRBV12-3 or TRBV12-4 and J is TRBJ1-2, with D uncertain. CDR3 size: 14 residues. The ends were cut back, 2 bases at V and 3 bases at J, with 10 bases in the middle.

The rearrangement links TRBV4-1 to TRBJ1-6; D not resolved. The germline V and J ends were trimmed by 7 bases and 7 bases, with 14 bases remaining between them. The CDR3 loop spans 14 amino acids. Germline CDR1 and CDR2: MGHRA and YSYEKL. This CDR3 is CASTPGRVNSPLHF. The CDR3 bases are TGCGCCAGCACCCCCGGACGGGTAAATTCACCCCTCCACTTT.

Details on this clonotype: A read error is possible here, since a much larger clone lies one base away. The rearrangement uses TRBV2 and TRBJ2-5; D possibly corresponds to TRBD2 (5 bases). V dropped 9 bases and J dropped 2 bases, with 13 bases sitting between them. Germline lookup yields CDR1 SNHLY and CDR2 FYNNEI. This CDR3 is built from 13 residues. CDR3 loop: CARRAGVQETQYF. CDR3 nucleotides: TGTGCCAGAAGGGCGGGCGTGCAAGAGACCCAGTACTTC.

This clonotype came up many times. The V gene is TRBV29-1, the J gene TRBJ2-7; D is tentatively TRBD1 or TRBD2 (6 bases each). The germline V gene encodes CDR1 SQVTM and CDR2 ANQGSEA. This CDR3 has 12 residues. V was trimmed by 4 bases and J by 0 bases, leaving 7 bases between them. As DNA, the CDR3 is TGCAGCGTTGGGGGGGCCTCCTACGAGCAGTACTTC. The encoded protein is CSVGGASYEQYF.

The chain couples TRBV25-1 to TRBJ2-1; the match to TRBD1 covers 7 bases. This CDR3 contains 14 residues. Trimming took 2 bases from V and 5 from J; bases not matched to a gene: 3. The germline V gene has CDR1 MGHDK and CDR2 SYGVNS. Here the CDR3 reads CASSERGRNNEQFF. Here the CDR3 DNA reads TGTGCCAGCAGTGAAAGGGGGCGGAACAATGAGCAGTTCTTC.

This clonotype has at least ten counts. V gene TRBV3-1 combines with J gene TRBJ1-1; possibly TRBD1 for D (5 bases). CDR1 is LGHDT and CDR2 is YNNKEL in the germline V gene (reference sequence). Trimming took off 0 bases at V and 11 bases at J, with 13 bases between the two ends. The CDR3 length is 13 residues. The DNA of the CDR3 is TGTGCCAGCAGCCAAGATGAGGCAGGGTCGGCTTTCTTT. It translates to CASSQDEAGSAFF.

Worth noting for this clonotype: Given a much more abundant clone one base away, this may be a read error. This chain joins TRBV24-1 and TRBJ2-4, with D perhaps being TRBD1 or TRBD2 (5 bases each). Trimming shortened V by 12 bases and J by 5 bases, and 22 bases separated the two germline ends. CDR1 KGHDR and CDR2 SFDVKD come from the germline V gene. This CDR3 comprises 15 residues. The CDR3 nucleotides read TGTGCCGCCATTGGGTTTAGGGACCGAGAAAACATTCAGTACTTC. This gives the protein CAAIGFRDRENIQYF.

This clonotype was counted ten times or more. This rearrangement joins TRBV7-2 to TRBJ2-7, with D perhaps matching TRBD1 (5 bases). The germline gives CDR1 SGHTA, CDR2 FQGNSA. Trimming cost V 1 base and J 1 base, with 8 bases left between them. This CDR3 comprises 14 residues. The chain's CDR3 is CASSLDRQSYEQYF. DNA of the CDR3: TGTGCCAGCAGCTTAGACAGGCAGTCCTACGAGCAGTACTTC. The full variable domain, in which reference TRBV7-2 and TRBJ2-7 provide the parts outside the CDR3, is GAGVSQSPSNKVTEKGKDVELRCDPISGHTALYWYRQSLGQGLEFLIYFQGNSAPDKSGLPSDRFSAERTGGSVSTLTIQRTQQEDSAVYLCASSLDRQSYEQYFGPGTRLTVT.

This clonotype was detected many times. This chain joins TRBV24-1 and TRBJ2-3, with TRBD1 matching over 7 bases. The CDR3 sequence is 16 residues long. CDR1 is KGHDR and CDR2 is SFDVKD in the germline V gene. J lost 1 base, V lost 3 bases, and 6 bases had no gene match. The CDR3 loop reads CATSDLGQAGTDTQYF. CDR3 DNA: TGTGCCACCAGTGATCTTGGACAGGCCGGCACAGATACGCAGTATTTT.

This chain links TRBV29-1 with TRBJ1-2; the match to TRBD1 covers 11 bases. This CDR3 has 13 amino acids. Germline-derived CDR1 and CDR2 are SQVTM and ANQGSEA. V gave up 4 bases and J gave up 4 bases; unmatched junction bases: 2. CDR3 sequence: CSVGTGGFYGYTF. The CDR3 region has the DNA TGCAGCGTTGGGACAGGGGGCTTCTATGGCTACACCTTC.

In its sample, this clonotype was seen many times. The chain uses TRBV12-3 or TRBV12-4 and TRBJ1-2; D unclear. This CDR3 contains 12 residues. Deletions cut 1 base from V and 13 bases from J, with 13 bases between. CDR3 loop: CASSLGGRLGTF. The CDR3 DNA follows: TGTGCCAGCAGTTTAGGTGGTCGGCTCGGCACCTTC.

This clonotype was recorded many times. This chain connects TRBV12-3 or TRBV12-4 to TRBJ1-2, with D perhaps matching TRBD1 (5 bases). This CDR3 has 14 residues. Trimming cost V 6 bases and J 6 bases, with 17 bases left between them. The CDR3 spells CASSLRVPGDGYTF. CDR3 coding DNA: TGTGCCAGCAGCCTCAGGGTTCCGGGGGATGGCTACACCTTC.

In its sample, this clonotype was seen many times. A junction end diverges from the germline sequence, so it may reflect a read error. The J gene is TRBJ2-3, the V gene TRBV7-2; D remains unclear. Germline CDR1 SGHTA, CDR2 FQGNSA. The CDR3 has 14 residues. CDR3 nucleotide sequence: TGTGCCAGCAGTTTAGAGAGAGGCACAGATACGCAGTATTTT. This translates into CASSLERGTDTQYF. The whole variable domain, remainder taken from reference TRBV7-2 and TRBJ2-3, is GAGVSQSPSNKVTEKGKDVELRCDPISGHTALYWYRQSLGQGLEFLIYFQGNSAPDKSGLPSDRFSAERTGGSVSTLTIQRTQQEDSAVYLCASSLERGTDTQYFGPGTRLTVL.

At least ten counts were recorded for this clonotype. CDR3: CASSGWREDTYGYTF. The CDR3 DNA is TGTGCCAGCAGCGGATGGAGGGAAGACACCTATGGCTACACCTTC. The chain joins TRBV9 to TRBJ1-2; D is unclear. CDR1 and CDR2 (germline): SGDLS, YYNGEE. The CDR3 spans 15 residues. Trimming took 3 bases from V and 4 from J, leaving 16 bases between them.

The J gene is TRBJ2-2, the V gene TRBV7-2, with 12 nucleotides matching TRBD1. V was pared by 5 bases and J by 4 bases, with 8 bases of the junction left unmatched. CDR3 length: 17 residues. The V gene's germline CDR1 is SGHTA and CDR2 FQGNSA. The CDR3 nucleotides are TGTGCCAGCAGCCAGGGACAGGGGGCGTGGGGCACCGGGGAGCTGTTTTTT. Amino acid sequence: CASSQGQGAWGTGELFF.

The table lists this clonotype with many counts. The chain has TRBV28 and TRBJ2-3, with 8 bases fitting TRBD1. In germline, CDR1 is MDHEN, CDR2 SYDVKM. V gave up 3 bases and J gave up 0 bases; unmatched junction bases: 8. The CDR3 spans 17 residues. CDR3 nucleotide sequence: TGTGCCAGCAGTTTCTCGACAGGGGAGGCTAGCACAGATACGCAGTATTTT. Translating gives CASSFSTGEASTDTQYF. Supplemented by reference TRBV28 and TRBJ2-3, the full variable domain reads DVKVTQSSRYLVKRTGEKVFLECVQDMDHENMFWYRQDPGLGLRLIYFSYDVKMKEKGDIPEGYSVSREKKERFSLILESASTNQTSMYLCASSFSTGEASTDTQYFGPGTRLTVL.

This clonotype was observed at least ten times. The genes are TRBV30 and TRBJ2-3, with 11 bases matching TRBD2. This CDR3 contains 15 residues. V lost 2 bases, J lost 6 bases, and 7 bases stayed unmatched. The germline CDR1 and CDR2 sequences are GTSNPN and SVGIG (reference sequence). In nucleotides, the CDR3 is TGTGCCTGGAGTCTTACTAGCGGGAGTGGGGATACGCAGTATTTT. Its protein is CAWSLTSGSGDTQYF.

The chain couples TRBV12-3 or TRBV12-4 to TRBJ2-7, with 8 bases identical to TRBD1. This CDR3 is built from 15 residues. V shed 5 bases, J shed 2 bases, and the junction held 8 bases outside the gene matches. The DNA of the CDR3 is TGTGCCAGCAGTCCGACAGGGGAAATAACCTACGAGCAGTACTTC. Residues: CASSPTGEITYEQYF.

A note on this clonotype: Since a much larger clone is just one base distant, this may be a read error. The chain is built from TRBV2 and TRBJ2-5, with D possibly being TRBD2 (6 bases). The CDR3 extends over 13 amino acids. V was cut by 6 bases and J by 2 bases, with 10 bases left in between. From germline, CDR1 is SNHLY and CDR2 FYNNEI. Written as DNA, the CDR3 is TGTGCCAGCAGCATGGGACTGCAAGAGACCCAGTACTTC. It yields the protein CASSMGLQETQYF.

At least ten counts were recorded for this clonotype. The gene calls are TRBV6-5 and TRBJ2-2; D ambiguous. The CDR3 spans 16 residues. Germline CDR1 and CDR2: MNHEY and SVGAGI. V was pared by 2 bases and J by 4 bases, with 14 bases between. The CDR3 is CASSYPRLDLTGELFF. The CDR3 DNA reads as TGTGCCAGCAGTTACCCTCGACTGGACCTCACCGGGGAGCTGTTTTTT.